This record concerns one T cell receptor (beta chain) sequence. Its recognized antigen is unknown. The sample holds no much larger clone one base away, and base qualities are not on file. This sample is drawn from a study of cytomegalovirus exposure and HLA in healthy donors (dated by TCRdb to 2017 to 2019). Broadly, across the study: An earlier analysis of about 560 of the donors reported over 250 Gb of sequence data and 117 million unique TCR beta sequences obtained from about 179 million T cells. The genetic ancestry cluster associated with self-reported Caucasian donors included roughly four fifths of the approximately 410 genotyped donors. Alongside the repertoire data, information on donor age, sex, ethnicity and CMV serostatus was compiled. To decide whether each TCR beta V gene segment behaved as functional or pseudogenic, an earlier analysis of nearly 600 of the donors relied on high-throughput TCR beta sequencing. The aim of the study was to test whether cataloging public T cell receptors could identify signatures of past pathogen exposure. A later analysis re-analyzed previously published TCR beta repertoires from 600 to 850 donors and added high-resolution HLA genotyping to study TCR occurrence patterns. Across some 400 genotyped donors of the cohort, an average of about 240,000 unique TCR beta nucleotide sequences per donor were sequenced, and approximately 17% of those sequences were non-productive. The later analysis used no new phenotypic data to find candidate immune exposures, relying instead on TCR beta sequences and their occurrence across donors. Using immunosequencing, the study profiled T cell repertoires from 666 subjects and related those repertoires to cytomegalovirus serostatus. To predict cytomegalovirus infection status, the study brought together high-throughput TCR immunosequencing, statistical association of individual TCRs with disease status, and machine learning. A handful of DR-DQ haplotypes were handled as single units for association and clustering because linkage in the cohort was strong. Genome-wide SNP genotypes for about 55% of the roughly 670 donors were used in a later genetic analysis, which treated that subset as a discovery cohort. The number of typed donors differed by locus: about 620-640 for A, B, C, DRB1 and DQB1; some 500 for DQA1; 606 for DPA1; and 400 to 480 for DPB1. An early release that covered fewer than 750 HLA-typed donors contained approximately 300 gigabases of sequencing data and about 93 million unique TCR sequences. HLA typing included class I and class II loci at four-digit resolution. Every repertoire in the discovery cohort had been generated on one and the same sequencing platform. A separate validation cohort of 90 to 150 different subjects was used in addition to the roughly 640-subject first cohort.

Findings and caveats that apply to the study as a whole: Seventeen rarely observed V segments, including chromosome 9 orphons, were excluded from the earlier analysis of almost 600 of the donors because counts were too low. A group of highly shared sequence variants was considered likely to be a technical artifact of the sequencing pipeline. Broadly in line with IMGT annotations, most TCR beta V segments showed up in productive rearrangements about 87% or about 30% of the time in an earlier analysis of several hundred of the donors. Compared with the roughly 600-donor mean, donors in an Asian-associated ancestry cluster had fewer N-insertions in productive TCRs, according to a later genetic analysis. Because HLA typing was missing for some donors at each locus, association tests included only the typed subset. Roughly uniform sequencing depth across donors was assumed in presence/absence analyses, although this assumption may not hold. In a later analysis, the rate of TCR association differed among HLA loci, with DRB1 alleles having the most associated TCRs and HLA-C alleles having the fewest. Cytomegalovirus status was reported to be diagnosed by the classifier with high specificity and sensitivity in both the original and validation cohorts. Only TCR beta chains were sequenced in this cohort, and the absence of alpha or paired-chain data limited detectable features. At a false discovery rate of 0.05, a later analysis linked approximately 18,000 TCR beta sequences to specific HLA alleles. Some IMGT-functional V segments, including TRBV6-2 and TRBV6-3, could not be told apart with the 87-base-pair reads, so those segments were excluded. Compared with equally common non-associated chains, HLA-associated TCR beta chains in a later analysis were more clonally expanded and had lower generation probabilities. According to a later analysis, most CMV-associated TCR beta chains appeared to be HLA-restricted, and the HLA associations seemed to be driven largely by CMV exposure. CMV serostatus was the only immune exposure information available for the cohort. While some public TCRs were present in many individuals, most TCR sequences turned up only very rarely across donors. Correlated functional status among segregating V segments might be attributable to linkage disequilibrium, but an unknown experimental factor could not be ruled out. According to the authors, the approach could potentially be generalized to other disease states and immunological phenotypes. A total of fewer than 200 TCR beta chains were listed by the study as associated with cytomegalovirus. In vitro tests confirmed that a few of the cytomegalovirus-associated TCR beta chains recognize cytomegalovirus antigens. A further reported finding was that TCR beta sequences accurately predicted the HLA-A and HLA-B alleles for most subjects in the first cohort. In a later genetic analysis, a missense DCLRE1C variant was associated with V-gene and J-gene trimming of TCR beta chains, and the association was replicated in an independent cohort. When HLA alleles, especially DR and DQ, strongly co-occurred, attributing TCR associations to individual alleles was difficult. In a later analysis, several top co-occurrence clusters were reported to appear linked to parvovirus B19, influenza, CMV and Epstein-Barr virus.

Libraries were made using the immunoSEQ multiplex PCR assay. For the multiplex PCR, a mixture combining 60 forward primers for TCR Vbeta segments and 13 reverse primers for TCR Jbeta segments was used. The CDR3 region of rearranged TCR beta genes was amplified from genomic DNA by a multiplex PCR assay. On the Illumina HiSeq System, the amplified TCR beta libraries were sequenced as 87-base-pair reads. The study's processing was this. In a later analysis, tens of millions of unique TCR beta chains were counted across the approximately 640 repertoires, and around 10 million of these chains were shared by at least two donors. To remove PCR and sequencing errors, raw reads were error-corrected and collapsed into unique sequences using a nearest-neighbor algorithm that merged closely related sequences. CDR3 sequences were aligned to IMGT reference sequences to assign V, D and J gene segments. For a sequence to be retained, a match of at least six nucleotides was required to both a V gene segment and a J gene segment. Rearrangements were classified as productive when the CDR3 lacked stop codons and remained in frame with V and J, and all other rearrangements were classified as non-productive. Following IMGT convention, CDR3 was defined as the stretch from the second conserved V-encoded cysteine to the conserved J-encoded phenylalanine. The earlier analysis of about 590 of the donors excluded sequences that lacked an unambiguous match to a single V gene segment. In an earlier analysis of approximately 610 of the donors, V segments were called functional above 56.7% productive rearrangements and were called segregating when the between-donor standard deviation exceeded 5%. A statistical classification framework was built for diagnosing cytomegalovirus status from the catalog of TCR beta chain sequences. In a later analysis, TCR nucleotide sequences were compared against IMGT/GENE-DB human TR gene sequences so that V and J genes could be assigned. A later analysis assigned CDR3 sequences and most-parsimonious VDJ recombination scenarios with the TCRdist pipeline. A later analysis defined each TCR beta chain by its CDR3 amino acid sequence plus V-gene family, and excluded reads lacking a unique V-gene family. A later analysis removed 550 to 650 highly shared, low-generation-probability nucleotide sequences to deal with suspected cross-contamination and a sequencing artifact. In a later analysis, a clonal expansion index for each public chain was calculated from normalized within-repertoire ranks of inferred template counts. In a later analysis, generation probabilities were computed using a VDJ recombination model fitted to out-of-frame rearrangements, and the results were checked against IGoR. A later analysis scored TCR-TCR, TCR-HLA and TCR-CMV co-occurrence with hypergeometric tests, applying a repertoire-size bias correction to TCR pairs. False discovery rates were estimated in a later analysis by permuting HLA or CMV assignments 20 times. In a later analysis, co-occurring TCRs were grouped with DBSCAN, and TCRdist sequence similarity was added when clustering was performed within HLA-allele-positive subsets. Co-occurrence clustering excluded repertoires with fewer than 30,000 or more than 120,000 public chains, plus five with anomalous nucleotide sharing. What TCRdb holds here is the immuneACCESS table cut down to in-frame rearrangements. Part of the clones is not present; checked against another copy, under half of the missing clones reflect an unresolved V gene, and the others are unexplained. D and trimming were read from the DNA, whereas the V and J calls and clone size are those reported in that table. The sample table shows 90,000 to 110,000 clones, and about four fifths are seen once. The top ten constitute 2.2% of the sample.

The CDR3, from cysteine to phenylalanine, totals 21 residues. The kept DNA is CDR3 alone, 63 bases in frame from the first base. The CDR1 and CDR2 encoded by the germline V gene (reference sequence) are MNHEY and SMNVEV. V is trimmed back by 6 bases and J by 6 bases, and the junction contains 26 bases that no gene match accounts for. In total, roughly 670 healthy bone marrow donors made up the cohort. At the time of sampling, every cohort member was nominally healthy, though immune exposures that went unrecorded were likely present. The donor tested CMV seronegative, placing the donor among the 350 to 400 seronegative members of the cohort. Each donor provided a peripheral blood sample, and peripheral blood mononuclear cells were used for TCR beta sequencing. Genomic DNA extraction from the blood cell samples was performed with the Qiagen DNeasy Blood Extraction Kit.

The clonotype originates from a woman in her thirties in good health and CMV-seronegative. The sequence links TRBV27 to TRBJ2-3, with 11 junctional bases fitting TRBD2. Sequenced: PBMCs. The nucleotide sequence is given as TGTGCCAGCAGGAAGCAGTTTCGGTTTTCGGGTACTAGCGGGAGCCCGGATACGCAGTATTTT. It translates to CASRKQFRFSGTSGSPDTQYF.